This T cell receptor (beta chain) was observed in a study of cytomegalovirus exposure and HLA in healthy donors. Study-level results: Some V segments, TRBV6-2 and TRBV6-3 among them, were indistinguishable and were therefore excluded. An analysis done earlier found most TCR beta V segments productive about 87% or about 30% of the time.

This PCR relied on a set of 60 Vbeta primers and 13 Jbeta primers. Profiling relied on immunoSEQ multiplex PCR, and the TCRdb table lists in-frame clones only, not all of them. The data hold more than 95,000 clones, with 80% observed a single time. The CDR3 loop spans 17 amino acids. A note on this clone: Its antigen is unknown.

The chain recombines TRBV21-1 with TRBJ1-1; the table's D call, TRBD1, has no DNA check behind it. TRBV21-1 is deemed a pseudogene. Sequencing used PBMCs. The TCR originated in a man aged 25 to 45 in good health and CMV-seropositive. CDR3 nucleotide sequence: TGTGCCAGCAGCAAATGGGTTGGGAGGACAGGGAGAACTGAAGCTTTCTTT. This gives the protein CASSKWVGRTGRTEAFF.